This record covers a single TCR beta chain. Other DNA sequences within the sample encode an identical CDR3. This record comes from a study of blood T cell repertoires in COVID-19. Per the authors' pipeline: Nucleated cell counts were estimated from reference gene primer amplification. The repertoire was sequenced with immunoSEQ multiplex PCR; TCRdb's copy has only in-frame clones and lacks some. The V and J calls and clone size were taken over from that table, and D and trimming were inferred from the DNA. The sample has fewer than 150,000 clones, over 70% seen once. Germline values: CDR1 SGHNT, CDR2 YYREEE (reference sequence). The junction had 4 bases not matched to a gene; V was cut back by 3 bases and J by 3 bases. The CDR3 runs to 15 residues.

V and J are TRBV5-4 and TRBJ2-3, with 10 bases that match TRBD1. The specimen sequenced was peripheral blood. The receptor was derived from an elderly man with acute or convalescent COVID-19. The CDR3 protein is CASSSRTGGTDTQYF. Here the CDR3 DNA reads TGTGCCAGCAGCTCTAGGACAGGGGGAACAGATACGCAGTATTTT.